These 13 T cell receptor beta chains were all obtained from the same sample, sequenced in a study of CXCR3-negative and CXCR3-positive naive CD8 T cells. The TRB cDNA libraries were prepared by 5' RACE with UMI labels. TCRdb reprocessed the 5' RACE reads; each CDR3 protein has one entry and no DNA is given. The ten most abundant clones cover more than 0.35% of a sample with more than 45,000 distinct CDR3 sequences. The sequenced sample was naive CXCR3- CD8+ T cells from blood. Subset meaning: CD45RO-CCR7+CD27+CD95- naive CD8+ T cells lacking CXCR3 (TNR3-). The receptors were sampled from a human donor in good health. Some clones in this sample may be carry-over from other donors' samples.

V usage is TRBV7-8 and J usage is TRBJ2-7; TCRdb's D gene call, TRBD1, goes unchecked for lack of DNA. This CDR3 contains 14 residues. Germline CDR1 is SGHVS and CDR2 is FQNEAQ. CDR3 protein: CASSPETGGGEQYF.

The V gene is TRBV19, the J gene TRBJ2-7; checking the TCRdb D call of TRBD1 is not possible without DNA. CDR1 is LNHDA, CDR2 SQIVND, per germline (reference sequence). The CDR3 spans 15 residues. The CDR3 loop reads CASSEQGRGSYEQYF. Looking up the rest from reference TRBV19 and TRBJ2-7 gives the full variable domain: DGGITQSPKYLFRKEGQNVTLSCEQNLNHDAMYWYRQDPGQGLRLIYYSQIVNDFQKGDIAEGYSVSREKKESFPLTVTSAQKNPTAFYLCASSEQGRGSYEQYFGPGTRLTVT.

CDR3 region: CSARDSESYEQYF. V gene TRBV20-1 combines with J gene TRBJ2-7. In germline, CDR1 is DFQATT, CDR2 SNEGSKA (reference sequence). The CDR3 spans 13 residues.

The chain couples TRBV5-6 to TRBJ2-1. Germline V gives CDR1 SGHDT, CDR2 YYEEEE. This CDR3 spans 15 amino acids. CDR3 amino acids: CASSLDTTPYNEQFF.

The CDR3 sequence is CASSVIAAGGQETQYF. The chain combines TRBV9 with TRBJ2-5; no DNA is available, so the TRBD2 call from TCRdb remains unchecked. Germline V CDR1 and CDR2: SGDLS, YYNGEE. The length of the CDR3 is 16 residues.

This rearrangement joins TRBV27 to TRBJ2-1; as DNA is missing, the TRBD1 call by TCRdb cannot be tested. The CDR3 has 16 amino acids. Germline V gives CDR1 MNHEY, CDR2 SMNVEV (reference sequence). The CDR3 spells CASRKLTQGMSLEQFF.

The gene calls are TRBV14 and TRBJ2-7; TCRdb outputs TRBD1, but without DNA this stays unchecked. This CDR3 has 13 residues. In germline, CDR1 is SGHDN, CDR2 FVKESK. CDR3 sequence: CASSPRVNYEQYF.

This sequence joins TRBV9 and TRBJ2-5; TCRdb indicates TRBD2, and absent DNA this call remains unverified. This CDR3 spans 16 amino acids. CDR1 is SGDLS, CDR2 YYNGEE, per germline. The CDR3 is CASSPGLADFQETQYF.

The chain has TRBV18 and TRBJ2-3; the TCRdb D gene call, TRBD1, has no DNA to confirm it. The CDR3 extends over 15 amino acids. Germline V gene lookup returns CDR1 KGHSH and CDR2 LQKENI. CDR3 loop: CASSSTGGGTDTQYF.

This chain joins TRBV20-1 and TRBJ2-1; TCRdb lists TRBD1, though no DNA is available to test this call. CDR3 length: 17 residues. Germline CDR1 DFQATT, CDR2 SNEGSKA (reference sequence). CDR3 protein: CSARDEGVAGVSDEQFF.

V is TRBV7-9 and J is TRBJ2-7; the TCRdb D gene call, TRBD1, has no DNA to confirm it. This CDR3 is built from 15 residues. CDR1 SEHNR and CDR2 FQNEAQ come from the germline V gene (reference sequence). CDR3 loop: CASSLGQGHSYEQYF. The entire variable domain, with the rest obtained from reference TRBV7-9 and TRBJ2-7, is as follows: DTGVSQNPRHKITKRGQNVTFRCDPISEHNRLYWYRQTLGQGPEFLTYFQNEAQLEKSRLLSDRFSAERPKGSFSTLEIQRTEQGDSAMYLCASSLGQGHSYEQYFGPGTRLTVT.

The J gene is TRBJ2-7, the V gene TRBV6-8; the TCRdb D gene call, TRBD2, has no DNA to confirm it. The CDR3 consists of 16 residues. From germline, CDR1 is MNHGY and CDR2 SAAAGT. CDR3 amino acids: CASGGTSGGTSYEQYF.

The J gene is TRBJ2-1, the V gene TRBV6-5. Per germline, CDR1 MNHEY and CDR2 SVGAGI. The CDR3 length is 13 residues. The CDR3 reads CASSIRAHNEQFF.